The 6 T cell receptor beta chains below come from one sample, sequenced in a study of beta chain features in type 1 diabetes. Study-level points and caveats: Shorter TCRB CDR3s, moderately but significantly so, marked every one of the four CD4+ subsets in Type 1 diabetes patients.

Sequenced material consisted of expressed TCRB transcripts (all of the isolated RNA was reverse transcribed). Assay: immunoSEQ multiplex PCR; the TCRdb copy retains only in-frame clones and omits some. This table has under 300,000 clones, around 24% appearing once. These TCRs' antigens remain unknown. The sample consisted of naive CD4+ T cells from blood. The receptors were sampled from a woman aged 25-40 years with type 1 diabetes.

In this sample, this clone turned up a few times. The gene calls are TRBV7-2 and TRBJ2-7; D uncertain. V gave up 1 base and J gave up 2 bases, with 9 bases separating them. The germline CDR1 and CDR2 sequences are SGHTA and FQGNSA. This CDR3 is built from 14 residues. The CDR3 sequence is CASSLGRTAYEQYF. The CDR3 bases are TGTGCCAGCAGCTTAGGCAGAACCGCCTACGAGCAGTACTTC. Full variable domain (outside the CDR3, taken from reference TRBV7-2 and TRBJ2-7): GAGVSQSPSNKVTEKGKDVELRCDPISGHTALYWYRQSLGQGLEFLIYFQGNSAPDKSGLPSDRFSAERTGGSVSTLTIQRTQQEDSAVYLCASSLGRTAYEQYFGPGTRLTVT.

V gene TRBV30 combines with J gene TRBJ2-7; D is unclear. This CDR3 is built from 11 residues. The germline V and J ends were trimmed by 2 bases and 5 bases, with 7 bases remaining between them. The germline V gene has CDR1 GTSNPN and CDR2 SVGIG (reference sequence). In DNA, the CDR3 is TGTGCCTGGAGTCCACTACACGAGCAGTACTTC. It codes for CAWSPLHEQYF. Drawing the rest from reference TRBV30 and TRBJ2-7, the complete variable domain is SQTIHQWPATLVQPVGSPLSLECTVEGTSNPNLYWYRQAAGRGLQLLFYSVGIGQISSEVPQNLSASRPQDRQFILSSKKLLLSDSGFYLCAWSPLHEQYFGPGTRLTVT.

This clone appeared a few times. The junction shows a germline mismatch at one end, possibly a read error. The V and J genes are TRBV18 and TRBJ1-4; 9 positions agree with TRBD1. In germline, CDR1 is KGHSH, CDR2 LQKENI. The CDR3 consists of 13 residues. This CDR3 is CASSPIRGTGSLF. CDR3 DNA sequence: TGTGCCAGCTCACCTATAAGAGGGACAGGGAGCCTTTTT.

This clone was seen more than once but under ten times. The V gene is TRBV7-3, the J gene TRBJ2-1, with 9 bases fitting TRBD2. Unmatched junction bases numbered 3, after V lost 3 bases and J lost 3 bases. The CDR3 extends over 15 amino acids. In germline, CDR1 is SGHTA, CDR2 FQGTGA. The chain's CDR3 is CASSLTSGHYNEQFF. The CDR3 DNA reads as TGTGCCAGCAGCTTGACTAGCGGACACTACAATGAGCAGTTCTTC.

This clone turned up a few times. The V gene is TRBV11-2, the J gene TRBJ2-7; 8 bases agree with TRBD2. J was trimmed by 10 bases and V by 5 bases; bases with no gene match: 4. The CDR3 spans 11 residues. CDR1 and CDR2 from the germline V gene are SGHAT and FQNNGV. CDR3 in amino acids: CASSGTSHQYF. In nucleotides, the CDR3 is TGTGCCAGCAGCGGGACTAGTCATCAGTACTTC.

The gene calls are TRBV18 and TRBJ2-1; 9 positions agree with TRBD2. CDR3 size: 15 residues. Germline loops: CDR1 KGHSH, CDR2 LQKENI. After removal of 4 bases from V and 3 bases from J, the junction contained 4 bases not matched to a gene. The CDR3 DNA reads TGTGCCAGCTCACGTTGGACTAGCGACTACAATGAGCAGTTCTTC. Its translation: CASSRWTSDYNEQFF.